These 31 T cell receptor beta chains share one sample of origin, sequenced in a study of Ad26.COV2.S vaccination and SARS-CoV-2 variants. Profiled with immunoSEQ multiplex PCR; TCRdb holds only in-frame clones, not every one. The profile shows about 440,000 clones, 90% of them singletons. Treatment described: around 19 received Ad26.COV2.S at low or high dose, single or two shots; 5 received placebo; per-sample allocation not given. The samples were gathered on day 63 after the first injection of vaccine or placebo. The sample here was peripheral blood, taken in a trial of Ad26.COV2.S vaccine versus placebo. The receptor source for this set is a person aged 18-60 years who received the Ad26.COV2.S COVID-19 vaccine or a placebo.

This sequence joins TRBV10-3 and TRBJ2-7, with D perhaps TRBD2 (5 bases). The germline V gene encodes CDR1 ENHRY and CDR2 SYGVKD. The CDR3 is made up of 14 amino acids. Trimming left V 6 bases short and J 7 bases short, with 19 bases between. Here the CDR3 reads CAIRGTGKRGEQYF. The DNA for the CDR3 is TGTGCCATCAGAGGAACGGGGAAAAGAGGGGAGCAGTACTTC.

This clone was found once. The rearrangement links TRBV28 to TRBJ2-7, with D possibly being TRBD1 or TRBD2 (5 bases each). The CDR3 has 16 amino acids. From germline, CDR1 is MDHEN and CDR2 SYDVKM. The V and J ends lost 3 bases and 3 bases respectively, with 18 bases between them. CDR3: CASSLPGPGRLYEQYF. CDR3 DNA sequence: TGTGCCAGCAGTTTGCCGGGGCCCGGACGACTCTACGAGCAGTACTTC.

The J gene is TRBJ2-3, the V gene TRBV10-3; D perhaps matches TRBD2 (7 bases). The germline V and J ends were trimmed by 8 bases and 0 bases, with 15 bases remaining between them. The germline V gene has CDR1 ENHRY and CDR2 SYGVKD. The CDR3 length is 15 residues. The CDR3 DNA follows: TGTGCCATCGGGGGGGGGCTACCTAGCACAGATACGCAGTATTTT. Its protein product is CAIGGGLPSTDTQYF.

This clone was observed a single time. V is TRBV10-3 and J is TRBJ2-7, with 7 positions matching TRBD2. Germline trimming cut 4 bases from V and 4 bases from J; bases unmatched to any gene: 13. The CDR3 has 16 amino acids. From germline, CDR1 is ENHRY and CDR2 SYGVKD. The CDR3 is CAISGGLAGRAYEQYF. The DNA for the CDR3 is TGTGCCATCAGTGGAGGCTTGGCGGGGAGGGCTTACGAGCAGTACTTC.

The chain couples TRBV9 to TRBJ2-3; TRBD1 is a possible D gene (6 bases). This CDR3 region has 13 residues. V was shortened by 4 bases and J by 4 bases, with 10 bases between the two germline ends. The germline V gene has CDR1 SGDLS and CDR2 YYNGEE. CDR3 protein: CASSRTGPDTQYF. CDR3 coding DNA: TGTGCCAGCAGCCGCACAGGGCCAGATACGCAGTATTTT.

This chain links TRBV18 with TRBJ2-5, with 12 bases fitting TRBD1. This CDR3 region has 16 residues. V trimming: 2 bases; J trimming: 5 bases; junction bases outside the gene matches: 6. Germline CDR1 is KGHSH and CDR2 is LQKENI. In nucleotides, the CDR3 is TGTGCCAGCTCACCAGGGACAGGGGGCGCGGAGGAGACCCAGTACTTC. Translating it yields CASSPGTGGAEETQYF.

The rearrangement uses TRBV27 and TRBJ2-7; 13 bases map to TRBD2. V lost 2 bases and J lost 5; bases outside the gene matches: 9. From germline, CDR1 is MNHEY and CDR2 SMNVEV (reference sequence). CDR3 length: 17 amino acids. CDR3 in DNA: TGTGCCAGCAGTTTAGCTCGGACTAGCGGGAGTATCAACGAGCAGTACTTC. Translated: CASSLARTSGSINEQYF.

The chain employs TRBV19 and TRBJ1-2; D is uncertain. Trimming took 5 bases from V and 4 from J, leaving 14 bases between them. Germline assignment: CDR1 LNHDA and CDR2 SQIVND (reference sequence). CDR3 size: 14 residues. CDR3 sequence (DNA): TGTGCCAGTAGTGAGGCAGGAAGAGGCTATGGCTACACCTTC. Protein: CASSEAGRGYGYTF.

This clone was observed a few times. CDR3 coding DNA: TGTGCCACCAGCAGAAGCCTAGCGGGAGACGAGCAGTACTTC. Amino acid sequence: CATSRSLAGDEQYF. This chain uses TRBV15 with TRBJ2-7; TRBD2 agrees at 10 bases. Germline V gene data show CDR1 as LNHNV and CDR2 as YYDKDF (reference sequence). This CDR3 has 14 amino acids. V dropped 2 bases and J dropped 5; count of bases not matched to a gene: 3. The full variable domain, completed using reference TRBV15 and TRBJ2-7, is DAMVIQNPRYQVTQFGKPVTLSCSQTLNHNVMYWYQQKSSQAPKLLFHYYDKDFNNEADTPDNFQSRRPNTSFCFLDIRSPGLGDTAMYLCATSRSLAGDEQYFGPGTRLTVT.

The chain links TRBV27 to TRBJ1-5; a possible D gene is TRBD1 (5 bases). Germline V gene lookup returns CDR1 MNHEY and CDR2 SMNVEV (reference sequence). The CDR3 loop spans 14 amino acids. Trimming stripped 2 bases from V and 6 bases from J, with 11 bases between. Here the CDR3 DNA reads TGTGCCAGCAGTTTAAAGAGGGGTGGTCAGCCCCAGCATTTT. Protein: CASSLKRGGQPQHF.

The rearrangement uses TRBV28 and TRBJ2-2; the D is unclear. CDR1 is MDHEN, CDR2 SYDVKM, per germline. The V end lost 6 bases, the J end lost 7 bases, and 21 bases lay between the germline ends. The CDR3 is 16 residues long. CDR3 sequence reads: CASSPGRGYRGGELFF. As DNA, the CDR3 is TGTGCCAGCAGCCCCGGACGTGGATATCGAGGCGGGGAGCTGTTTTTT.

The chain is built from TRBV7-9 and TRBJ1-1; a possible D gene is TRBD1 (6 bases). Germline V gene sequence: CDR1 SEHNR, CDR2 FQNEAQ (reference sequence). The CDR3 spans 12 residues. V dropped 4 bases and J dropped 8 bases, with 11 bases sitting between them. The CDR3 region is CASSSGGQEAFF. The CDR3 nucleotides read TGTGCCAGCAGCTCGGGGGGACAAGAAGCTTTCTTT.

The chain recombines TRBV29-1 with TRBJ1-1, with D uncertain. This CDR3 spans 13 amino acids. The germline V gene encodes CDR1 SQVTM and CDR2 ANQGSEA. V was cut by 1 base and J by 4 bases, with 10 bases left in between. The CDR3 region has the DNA TGCAGCGTTGAAGTATCAGCCACCACTGAAGCTTTCTTT. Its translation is CSVEVSATTEAFF.

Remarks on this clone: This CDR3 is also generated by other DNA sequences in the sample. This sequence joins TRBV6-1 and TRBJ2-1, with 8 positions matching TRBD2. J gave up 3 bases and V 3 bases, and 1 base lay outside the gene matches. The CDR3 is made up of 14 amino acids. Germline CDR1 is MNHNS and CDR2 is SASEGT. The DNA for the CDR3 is TGTGCCAGCAGTGAGGGGACTAGCTACAATGAGCAGTTCTTC. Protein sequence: CASSEGTSYNEQFF.

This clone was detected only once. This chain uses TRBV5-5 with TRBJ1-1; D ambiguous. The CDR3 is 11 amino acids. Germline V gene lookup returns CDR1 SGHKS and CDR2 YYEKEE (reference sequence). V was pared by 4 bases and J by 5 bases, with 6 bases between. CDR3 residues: CASSVGTEAFF. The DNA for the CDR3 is TGTGCCAGCAGCGTTGGGACTGAAGCTTTCTTT.

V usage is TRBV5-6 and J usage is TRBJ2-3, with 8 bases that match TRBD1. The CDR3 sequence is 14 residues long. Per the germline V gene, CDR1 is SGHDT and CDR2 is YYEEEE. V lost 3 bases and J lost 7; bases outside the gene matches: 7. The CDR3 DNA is TGTGCCAGCAGCTCCGCAGGGGGCGCACATACGCAGTATTTT. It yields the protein CASSSAGGAHTQYF.

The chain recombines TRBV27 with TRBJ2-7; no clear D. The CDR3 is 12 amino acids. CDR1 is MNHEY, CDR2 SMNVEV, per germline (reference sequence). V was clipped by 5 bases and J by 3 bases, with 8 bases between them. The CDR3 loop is CASSRNGYEQYF. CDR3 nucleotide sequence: TGTGCCAGCAGTCGAAATGGCTACGAGCAGTACTTC.

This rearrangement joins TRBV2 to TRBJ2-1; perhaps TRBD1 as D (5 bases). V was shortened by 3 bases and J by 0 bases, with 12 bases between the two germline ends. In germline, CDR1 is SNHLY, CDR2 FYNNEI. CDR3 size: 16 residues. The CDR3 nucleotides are TGTGCCAGCAGTGACTTTGGGGCCAGCTCCTACAATGAGCAGTTCTTC. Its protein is CASSDFGASSYNEQFF.

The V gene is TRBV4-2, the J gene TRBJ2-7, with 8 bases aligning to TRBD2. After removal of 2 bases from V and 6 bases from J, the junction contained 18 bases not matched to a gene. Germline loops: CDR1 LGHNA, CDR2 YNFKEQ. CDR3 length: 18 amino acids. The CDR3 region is CASSQQHSVAGGRSEQYF. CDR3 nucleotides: TGTGCCAGCAGCCAACAACACTCCGTCGCGGGAGGTCGGAGCGAGCAGTACTTC.

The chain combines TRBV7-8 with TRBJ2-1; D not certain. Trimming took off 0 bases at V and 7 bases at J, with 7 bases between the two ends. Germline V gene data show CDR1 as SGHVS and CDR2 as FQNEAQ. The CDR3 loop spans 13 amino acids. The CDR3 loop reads CASSLAPKNEQFF. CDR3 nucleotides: TGTGCCAGCAGCTTAGCGCCTAAAAATGAGCAGTTCTTC.

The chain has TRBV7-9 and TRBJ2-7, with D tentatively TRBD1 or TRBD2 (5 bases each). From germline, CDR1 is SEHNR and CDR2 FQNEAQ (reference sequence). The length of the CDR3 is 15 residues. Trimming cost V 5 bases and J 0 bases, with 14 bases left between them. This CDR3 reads CASSPNPGSSYEQYF. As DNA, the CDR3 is TGTGCCAGCAGCCCTAATCCAGGGAGCTCCTACGAGCAGTACTTC.

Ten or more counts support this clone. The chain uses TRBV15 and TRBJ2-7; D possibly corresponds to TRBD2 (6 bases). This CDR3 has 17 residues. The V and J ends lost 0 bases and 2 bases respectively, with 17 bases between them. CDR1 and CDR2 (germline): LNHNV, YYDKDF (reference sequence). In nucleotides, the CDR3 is TGTGCCACCAGCAGAGATCAAGGCGGGGACCGGACCTACGAGCAGTACTTC. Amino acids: CATSRDQGGDRTYEQYF.

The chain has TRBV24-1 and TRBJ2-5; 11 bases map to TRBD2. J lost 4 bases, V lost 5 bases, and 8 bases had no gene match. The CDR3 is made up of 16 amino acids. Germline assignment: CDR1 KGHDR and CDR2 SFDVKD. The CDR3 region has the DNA TGTGCCACCAGTGTGGAACTAGCGGGAGCTCGAGAGACCCAGTACTTC. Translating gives CATSVELAGARETQYF.

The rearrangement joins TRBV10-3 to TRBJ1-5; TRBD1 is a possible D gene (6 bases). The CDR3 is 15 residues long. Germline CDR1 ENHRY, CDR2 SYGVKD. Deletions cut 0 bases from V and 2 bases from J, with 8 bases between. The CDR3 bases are TGTGCCATCAGTGAGTCCAGGGGTGGCAATCAGCCCCAGCATTTT. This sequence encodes CAISESRGGNQPQHF.

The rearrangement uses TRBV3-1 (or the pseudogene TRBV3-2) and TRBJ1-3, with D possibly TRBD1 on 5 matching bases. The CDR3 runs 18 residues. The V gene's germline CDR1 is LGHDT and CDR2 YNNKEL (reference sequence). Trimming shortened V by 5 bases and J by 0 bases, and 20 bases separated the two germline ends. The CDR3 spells CASSLNYRDLRSGNTIYF. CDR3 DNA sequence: TGTGCCAGCAGCTTAAATTACCGGGACTTACGCTCTGGAAACACCATATATTTT.

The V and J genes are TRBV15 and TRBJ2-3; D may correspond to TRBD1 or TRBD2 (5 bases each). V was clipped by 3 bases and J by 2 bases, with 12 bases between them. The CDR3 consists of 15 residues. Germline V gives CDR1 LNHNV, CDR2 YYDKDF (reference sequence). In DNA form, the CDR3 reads TGTGCCACCAGCAGCTCCGGGACCTCCACAGATACGCAGTATTTT. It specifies CATSSSGTSTDTQYF.

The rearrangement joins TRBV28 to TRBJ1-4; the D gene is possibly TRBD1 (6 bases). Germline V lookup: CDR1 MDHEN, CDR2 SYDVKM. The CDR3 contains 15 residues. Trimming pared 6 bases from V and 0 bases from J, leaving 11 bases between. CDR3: CASSPTGSTNEKLFF. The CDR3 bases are TGTGCCAGCAGCCCTACAGGGTCAACTAATGAAAAACTGTTTTTT.

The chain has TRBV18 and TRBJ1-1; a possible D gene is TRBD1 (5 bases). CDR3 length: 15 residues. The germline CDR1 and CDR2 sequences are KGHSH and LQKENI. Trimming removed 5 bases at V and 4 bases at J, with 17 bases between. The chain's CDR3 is CASSKGRPGVTEAFF. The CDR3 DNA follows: TGTGCCAGCTCAAAGGGACGCCCGGGGGTCACTGAAGCTTTCTTT.

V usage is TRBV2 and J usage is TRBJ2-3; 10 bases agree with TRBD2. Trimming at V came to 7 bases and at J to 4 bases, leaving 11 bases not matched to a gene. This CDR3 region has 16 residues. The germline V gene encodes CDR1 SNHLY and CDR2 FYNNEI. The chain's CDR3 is CASKTASGRRADTQYF. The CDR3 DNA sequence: TGTGCCAGCAAAACGGCTAGCGGGAGACGGGCAGATACGCAGTATTTT.

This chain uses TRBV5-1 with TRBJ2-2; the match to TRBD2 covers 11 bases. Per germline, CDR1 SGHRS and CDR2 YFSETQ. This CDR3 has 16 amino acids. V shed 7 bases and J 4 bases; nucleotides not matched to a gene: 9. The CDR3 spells CASAQLAGDVTGELFF. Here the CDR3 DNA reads TGCGCCAGCGCCCAACTAGCGGGAGATGTCACCGGGGAGCTGTTTTTT.

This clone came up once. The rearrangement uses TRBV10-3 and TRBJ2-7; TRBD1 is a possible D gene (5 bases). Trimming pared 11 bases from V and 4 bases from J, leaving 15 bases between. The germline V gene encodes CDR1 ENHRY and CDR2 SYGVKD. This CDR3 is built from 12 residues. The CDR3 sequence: CASGQGSYEQYF. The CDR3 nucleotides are TGTGCCTCCGGTCAGGGCTCGTACGAGCAGTACTTC.